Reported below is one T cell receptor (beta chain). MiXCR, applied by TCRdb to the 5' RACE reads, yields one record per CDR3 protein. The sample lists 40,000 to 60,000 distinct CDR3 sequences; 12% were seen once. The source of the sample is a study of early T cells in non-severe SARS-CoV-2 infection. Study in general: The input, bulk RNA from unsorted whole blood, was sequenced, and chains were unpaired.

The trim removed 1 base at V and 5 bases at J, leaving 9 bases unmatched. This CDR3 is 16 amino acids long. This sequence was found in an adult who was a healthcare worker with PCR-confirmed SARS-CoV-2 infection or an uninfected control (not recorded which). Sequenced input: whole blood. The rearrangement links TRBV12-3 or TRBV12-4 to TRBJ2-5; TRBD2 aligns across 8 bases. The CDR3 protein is CASSLVPAGAGETQYF. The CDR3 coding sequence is TGTGCCAGCAGTTTAGTGCCAGCGGGGGCGGGTGAGACCCAGTACTTC.